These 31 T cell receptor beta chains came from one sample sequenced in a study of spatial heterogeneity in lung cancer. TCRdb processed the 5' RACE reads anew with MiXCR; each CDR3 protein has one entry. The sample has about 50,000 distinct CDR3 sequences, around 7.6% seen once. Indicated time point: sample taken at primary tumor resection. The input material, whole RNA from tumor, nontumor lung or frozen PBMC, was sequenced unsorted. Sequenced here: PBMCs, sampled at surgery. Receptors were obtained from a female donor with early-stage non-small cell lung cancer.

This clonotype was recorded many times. In nucleotides, the CDR3 is TGCAGTGCTAGAGCCCCGACAGGGCACGGCTATAATTCACCCCTCCACTTT. Its protein is CSARAPTGHGYNSPLHF. V gene TRBV20-1 combines with J gene TRBJ1-6, with 7 bases matching TRBD1. Germline lookup yields CDR1 DFQATT and CDR2 SNEGSKA (reference sequence). With V trimmed by 1 base and J by 3 bases, 9 bases remained unmatched. The CDR3 is 17 amino acids.

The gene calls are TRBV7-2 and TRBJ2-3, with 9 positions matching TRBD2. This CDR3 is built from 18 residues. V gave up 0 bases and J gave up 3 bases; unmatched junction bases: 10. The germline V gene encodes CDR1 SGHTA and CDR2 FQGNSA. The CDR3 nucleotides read TGTGCCAGCAGCTTAGCGGCGTGGGCTAGCGGGGCAACAGATACGCAGTATTTT. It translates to CASSLAAWASGATDTQYF. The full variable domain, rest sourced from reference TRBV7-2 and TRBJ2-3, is GAGVSQSPSNKVTEKGKDVELRCDPISGHTALYWYRQSLGQGLEFLIYFQGNSAPDKSGLPSDRFSAERTGGSVSTLTIQRTQQEDSAVYLCASSLAAWASGATDTQYFGPGTRLTVL.

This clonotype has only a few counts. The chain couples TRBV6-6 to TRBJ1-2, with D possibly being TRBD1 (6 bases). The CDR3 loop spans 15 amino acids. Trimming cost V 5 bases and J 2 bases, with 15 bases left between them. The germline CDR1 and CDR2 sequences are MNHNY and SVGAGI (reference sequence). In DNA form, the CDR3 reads TGTGCCAGCAGTCATCGACAACAGGGAAACTATGGCTACACCTTC. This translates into CASSHRQQGNYGYTF.

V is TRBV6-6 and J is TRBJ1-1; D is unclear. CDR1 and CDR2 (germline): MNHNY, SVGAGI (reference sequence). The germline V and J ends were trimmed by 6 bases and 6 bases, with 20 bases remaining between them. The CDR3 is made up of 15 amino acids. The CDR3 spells CASSQGFGGVAEAFF. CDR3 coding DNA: TGTGCCAGCAGCCAAGGATTTGGAGGAGTCGCTGAAGCTTTCTTT.

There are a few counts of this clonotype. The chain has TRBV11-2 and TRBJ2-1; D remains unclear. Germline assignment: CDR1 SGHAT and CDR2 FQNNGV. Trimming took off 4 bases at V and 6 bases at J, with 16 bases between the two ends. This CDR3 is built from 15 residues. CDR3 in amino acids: CASSSYTFGFNEQFF. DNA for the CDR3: TGTGCCAGCAGCTCCTATACCTTCGGCTTCAATGAGCAGTTCTTC. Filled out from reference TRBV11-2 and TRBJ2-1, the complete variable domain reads EAGVAQSPRYKIIEKRQSVAFWCNPISGHATLYWYQQILGQGPKLLIQFQNNGVVDDSQLPKDRFSAERLKGVDSTLKIQPAKLEDSAVYLCASSSYTFGFNEQFFGPGTRLTVL.

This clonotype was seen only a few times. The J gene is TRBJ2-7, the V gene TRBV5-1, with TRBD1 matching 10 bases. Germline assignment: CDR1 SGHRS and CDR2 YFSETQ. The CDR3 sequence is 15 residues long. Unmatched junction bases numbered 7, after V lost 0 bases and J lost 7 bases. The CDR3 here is CASSLDRDRGLEQYF. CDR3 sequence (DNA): TGCGCCAGCAGCTTGGACCGAGACAGGGGGCTTGAGCAGTACTTC.

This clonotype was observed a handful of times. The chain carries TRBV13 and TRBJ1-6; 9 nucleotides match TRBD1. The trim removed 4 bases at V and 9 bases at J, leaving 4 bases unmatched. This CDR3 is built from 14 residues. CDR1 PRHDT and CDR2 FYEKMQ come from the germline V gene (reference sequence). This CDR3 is CASSSRDRVSPLHF. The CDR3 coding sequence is TGTGCCAGCAGCTCCCGGGACAGGGTTTCACCCCTCCACTTT.

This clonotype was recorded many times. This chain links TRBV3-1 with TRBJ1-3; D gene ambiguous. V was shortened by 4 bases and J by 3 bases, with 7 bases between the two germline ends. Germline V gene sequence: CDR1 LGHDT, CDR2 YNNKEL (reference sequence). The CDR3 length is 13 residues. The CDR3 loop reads CASSRRIGNTIYF. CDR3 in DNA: TGTGCCAGCAGCCGGCGGATTGGAAACACCATATATTTT.

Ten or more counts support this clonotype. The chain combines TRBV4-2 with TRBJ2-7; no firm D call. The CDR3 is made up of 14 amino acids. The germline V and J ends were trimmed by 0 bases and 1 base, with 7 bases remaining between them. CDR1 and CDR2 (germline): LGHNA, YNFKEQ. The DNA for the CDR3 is TGTGCCAGCAGCCAAGATTGGCAGTCCTACGAGCAGTACTTC. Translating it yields CASSQDWQSYEQYF.

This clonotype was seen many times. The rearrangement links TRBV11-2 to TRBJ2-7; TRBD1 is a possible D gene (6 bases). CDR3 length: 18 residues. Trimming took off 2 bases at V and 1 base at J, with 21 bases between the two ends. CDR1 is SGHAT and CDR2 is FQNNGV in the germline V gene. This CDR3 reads CASSLNAPGTQRSYEQYF. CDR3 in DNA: TGTGCCAGCAGCTTAAACGCACCCGGGACACAGCGTTCCTACGAGCAGTACTTC.

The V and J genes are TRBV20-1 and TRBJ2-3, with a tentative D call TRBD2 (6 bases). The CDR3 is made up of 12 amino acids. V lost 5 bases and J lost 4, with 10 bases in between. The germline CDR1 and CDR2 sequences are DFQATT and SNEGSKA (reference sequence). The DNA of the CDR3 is TGCAGTGCTGAGACTAGAGCAGATACGCAGTATTTT. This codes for CSAETRADTQYF.

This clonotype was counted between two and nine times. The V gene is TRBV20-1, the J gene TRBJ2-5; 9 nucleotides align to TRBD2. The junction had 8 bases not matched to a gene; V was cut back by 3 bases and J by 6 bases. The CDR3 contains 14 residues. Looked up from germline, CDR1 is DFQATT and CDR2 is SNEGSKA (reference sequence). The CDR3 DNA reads TGCAGTGCTAGTCTAGCGGGGTTGGGAAAGACCCAGTACTTC. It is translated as CSASLAGLGKTQYF.

CDR3 coding DNA: TGTGCCAGCAGCTTTACTAGGAGCACAGATACGCAGTATTTT. The encoded protein is CASSFTRSTDTQYF. The chain joins TRBV7-2 to TRBJ2-3; possible D gene TRBD2, 5 bases. CDR1 is SGHTA, CDR2 FQGNSA, per germline. This CDR3 contains 14 residues. V was shortened by 3 bases and J by 0 bases, with 7 bases between the two germline ends.

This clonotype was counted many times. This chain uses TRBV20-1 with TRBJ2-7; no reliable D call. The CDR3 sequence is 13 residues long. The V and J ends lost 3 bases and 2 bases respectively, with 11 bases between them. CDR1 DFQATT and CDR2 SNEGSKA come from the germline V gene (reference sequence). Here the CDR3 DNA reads TGCAGTGCTAGTCAAAACAAGCCCTACGAGCAGTACTTC. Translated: CSASQNKPYEQYF.

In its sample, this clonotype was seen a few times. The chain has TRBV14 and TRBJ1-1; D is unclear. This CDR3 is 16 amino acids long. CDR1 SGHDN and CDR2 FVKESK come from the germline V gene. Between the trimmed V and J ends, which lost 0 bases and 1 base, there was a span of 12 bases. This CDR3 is CASSQDAGVSNTEAFF. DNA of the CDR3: TGTGCCAGCAGCCAAGATGCGGGCGTCTCGAACACTGAAGCTTTCTTT.

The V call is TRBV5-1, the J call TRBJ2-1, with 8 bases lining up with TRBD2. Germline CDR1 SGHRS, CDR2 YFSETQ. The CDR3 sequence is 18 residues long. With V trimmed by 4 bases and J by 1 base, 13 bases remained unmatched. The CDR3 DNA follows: TGCGCCAGCAGCCCTACCATCACTGGCGGGGGGTCCTACAATGAGCAGTTCTTC. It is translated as CASSPTITGGGSYNEQFF.

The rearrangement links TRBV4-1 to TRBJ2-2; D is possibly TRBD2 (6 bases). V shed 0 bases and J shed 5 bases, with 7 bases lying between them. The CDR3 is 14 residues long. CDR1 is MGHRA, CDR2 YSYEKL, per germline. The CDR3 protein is CASSQEGGTGELFF. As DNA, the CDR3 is TGCGCCAGCAGCCAAGAGGGGGGAACCGGGGAGCTGTTTTTT.

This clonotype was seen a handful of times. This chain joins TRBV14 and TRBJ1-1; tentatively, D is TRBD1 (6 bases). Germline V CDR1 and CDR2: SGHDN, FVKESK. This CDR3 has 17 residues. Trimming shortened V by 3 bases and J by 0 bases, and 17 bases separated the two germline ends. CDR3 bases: TGTGCCAGCAGCCACCTCCCGGGAGGGACAATGAACACTGAAGCTTTCTTT. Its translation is CASSHLPGGTMNTEAFF. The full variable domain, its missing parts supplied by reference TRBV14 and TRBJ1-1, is EAGVTQFPSHSVIEKGQTVTLRCDPISGHDNLYWYRRVMGKEIKFLLHFVKESKQDESGMPNNRFLAERTGGTYSTLKVQPAELEDSGVYFCASSHLPGGTMNTEAFFGQGTRLTVV.

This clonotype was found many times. The CDR3 DNA is TGCGCCAGCAGCCAACAGGGGTCATATAATTCACCCCTCCACTTT. Translation: CASSQQGSYNSPLHF. V gene TRBV4-3 combines with J gene TRBJ1-6, with D tentatively TRBD1 (6 bases). The CDR3 runs 15 residues. Trimming pared 2 bases from V and 4 bases from J, leaving 9 bases between. The germline V gene encodes CDR1 LGHNA and CDR2 YSLEER.

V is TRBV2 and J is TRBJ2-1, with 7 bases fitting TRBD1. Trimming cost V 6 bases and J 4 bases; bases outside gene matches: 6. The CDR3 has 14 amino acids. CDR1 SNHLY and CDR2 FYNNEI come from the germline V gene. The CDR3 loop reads CASRGRGTYNEQFF. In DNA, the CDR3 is TGTGCCAGCAGGGGCAGGGGGACATACAATGAGCAGTTCTTC. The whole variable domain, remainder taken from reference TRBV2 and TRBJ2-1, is EPEVTQTPSHQVTQMGQEVILRCVPISNHLYFYWYRQILGQKVEFLVSFYNNEISEKSEIFDDQFSVERPDGSNFTLKIRSTKLEDSAMYFCASRGRGTYNEQFFGPGTRLTVL.

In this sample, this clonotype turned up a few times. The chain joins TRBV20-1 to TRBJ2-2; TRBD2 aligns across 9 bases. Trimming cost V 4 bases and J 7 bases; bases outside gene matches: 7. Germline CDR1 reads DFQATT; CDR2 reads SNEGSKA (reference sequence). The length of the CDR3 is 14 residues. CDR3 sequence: CSAKGELAGGELFF. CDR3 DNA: TGCAGTGCTAAAGGGGAACTAGCGGGCGGGGAGCTGTTTTTT.

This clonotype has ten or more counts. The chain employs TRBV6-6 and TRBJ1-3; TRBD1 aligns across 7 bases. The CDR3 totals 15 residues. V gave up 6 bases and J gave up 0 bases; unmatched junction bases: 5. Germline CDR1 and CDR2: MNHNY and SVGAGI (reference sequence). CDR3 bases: TGTGCCAGCAGAGCTACAGGGGACTCTGGAAACACCATATATTTT. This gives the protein CASRATGDSGNTIYF.

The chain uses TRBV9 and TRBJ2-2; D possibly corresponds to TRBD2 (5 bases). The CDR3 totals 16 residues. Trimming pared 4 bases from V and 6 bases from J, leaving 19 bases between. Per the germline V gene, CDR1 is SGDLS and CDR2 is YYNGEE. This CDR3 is CASSPRTDGWSGELFF. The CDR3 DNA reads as TGTGCCAGCAGCCCTCGGACTGACGGGTGGTCCGGGGAGCTGTTTTTT. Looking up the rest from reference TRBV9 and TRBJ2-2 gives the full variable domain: DSGVTQTPKHLITATGQRVTLRCSPRSGDLSVYWYQQSLDQGLQFLIQYYNGEERAKGNILERFSAQQFPDLHSELNLSSLELGDSALYFCASSPRTDGWSGELFFGEGSRLTVL.

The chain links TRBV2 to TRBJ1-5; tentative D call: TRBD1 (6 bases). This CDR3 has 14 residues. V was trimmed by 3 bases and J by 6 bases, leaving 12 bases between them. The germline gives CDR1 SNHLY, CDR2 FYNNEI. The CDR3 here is CASSDRTGSQPQHF. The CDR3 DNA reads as TGTGCCAGCAGTGACCGAACAGGGAGTCAGCCCCAGCATTTT.

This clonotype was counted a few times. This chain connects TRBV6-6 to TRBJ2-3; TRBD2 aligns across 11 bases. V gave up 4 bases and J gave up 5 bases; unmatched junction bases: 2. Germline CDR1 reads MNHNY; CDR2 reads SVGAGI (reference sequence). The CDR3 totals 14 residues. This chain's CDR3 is CASSLAGGEDTQYF. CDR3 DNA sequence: TGTGCCAGCAGTTTAGCGGGGGGGGAAGATACGCAGTATTTT.

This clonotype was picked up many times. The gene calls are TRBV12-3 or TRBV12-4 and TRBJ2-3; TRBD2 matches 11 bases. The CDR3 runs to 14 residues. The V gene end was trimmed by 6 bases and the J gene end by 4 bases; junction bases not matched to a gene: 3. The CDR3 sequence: CASRSSGGPDTQYF. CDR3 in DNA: TGTGCCAGCAGATCTAGCGGGGGGCCAGATACGCAGTATTTT.

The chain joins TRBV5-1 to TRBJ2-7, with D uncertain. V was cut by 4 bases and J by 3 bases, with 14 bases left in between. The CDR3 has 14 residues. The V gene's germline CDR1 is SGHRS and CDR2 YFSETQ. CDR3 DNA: TGCGCCAGCAGCCAGGTGGCTGCGAGCTACGAGCAGTACTTC. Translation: CASSQVAASYEQYF.

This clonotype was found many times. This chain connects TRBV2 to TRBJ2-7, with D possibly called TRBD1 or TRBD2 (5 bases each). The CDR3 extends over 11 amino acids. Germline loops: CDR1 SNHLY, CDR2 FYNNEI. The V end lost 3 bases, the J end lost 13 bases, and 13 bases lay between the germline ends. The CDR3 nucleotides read TGTGCCAGCAGTGACCGGGACGCGGAATACTTC. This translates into CASSDRDAEYF. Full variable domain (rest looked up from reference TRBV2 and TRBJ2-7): EPEVTQTPSHQVTQMGQEVILRCVPISNHLYFYWYRQILGQKVEFLVSFYNNEISEKSEIFDDQFSVERPDGSNFTLKIRSTKLEDSAMYFCASSDRDAEYFGPGTRLTVT.

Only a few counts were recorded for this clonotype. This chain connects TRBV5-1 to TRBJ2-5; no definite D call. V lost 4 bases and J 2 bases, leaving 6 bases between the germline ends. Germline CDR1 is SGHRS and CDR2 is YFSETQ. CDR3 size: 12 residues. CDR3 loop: CASSQAQETQYF. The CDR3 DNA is TGCGCCAGCAGCCAGGCTCAAGAGACCCAGTACTTC.

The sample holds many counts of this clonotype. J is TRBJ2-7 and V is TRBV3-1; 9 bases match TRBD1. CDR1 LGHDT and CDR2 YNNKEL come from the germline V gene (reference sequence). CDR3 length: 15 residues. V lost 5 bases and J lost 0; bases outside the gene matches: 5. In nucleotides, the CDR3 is TGTGCCAGCAGCGGTTCGGGACAGGGCTCCTACGAGCAGTACTTC. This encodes CASSGSGQGSYEQYF.

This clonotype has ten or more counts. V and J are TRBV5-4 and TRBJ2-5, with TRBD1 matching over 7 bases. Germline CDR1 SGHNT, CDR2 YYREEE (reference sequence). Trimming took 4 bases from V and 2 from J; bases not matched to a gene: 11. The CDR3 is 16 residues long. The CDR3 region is CASSQGTVRQQETQYF. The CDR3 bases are TGTGCCAGCAGCCAAGGGACAGTGCGCCAGCAAGAGACCCAGTACTTC.